This record concerns one T cell receptor (beta chain) sequence. Its antigen is not identified. This specimen belongs to a study of CD8 T cells in ankylosing spondylitis. Points from the study as a whole: It was reported that disease-linked clones were significantly enriched in matched ankylosing spondylitis synovial fluid. Several of the motif variants were reported before in synovial fluid and blood from reactive arthritis. Fewer than ten highly homologous variants made up a TCR beta motif, and this motif appeared characteristic of ankylosing spondylitis blood. Disease-linked clones proved CD8+ and comparatively uncommon in peripheral blood.

It was by quantitative 5'-RACE with molecular barcodes that TCR beta libraries were made. Each CDR3 protein gets one entry after TCRdb re-called the 5' RACE reads with MiXCR. The sample shows 300,000 to 400,000 distinct CDR3 sequences, 20% to 25% of them seen only once. The CDR3 loop spans 17 amino acids. V was cut by 2 bases and J by 3 bases, with 19 bases left in between. The germline V gene encodes CDR1 ENHRY and CDR2 SYGVKD. The chain is built from TRBV10-3 and TRBJ1-1; D remains ambiguous. This sequence was found in a male donor with ankylosing spondylitis. Source material: blood, either unsorted or a sorted T cell fraction (not recorded which). The chain's CDR3 is CAISEPTAQNADTEAFF. As DNA, the CDR3 is TGTGCCATCAGTGAGCCAACCGCTCAAAACGCCGACACTGAAGCTTTCTTT.